Each of the 21 T cell receptor beta chains below was sequenced from the same sample in a study of T cell responses to AZD1222 COVID-19 vaccine. Clones were sequenced by immunoSEQ multiplex PCR, and TCRdb holds only the in-frame ones, with some missing. The data show about 140,000 clones, with roughly nine tenths seen just once and 1.5% to 2% held by the top ten. Sequencing was performed on peripheral blood, taken on day 0 of AZD1222 vaccination. Receptors were obtained from an adult in good health.

The V call is TRBV9, the J call TRBJ2-5; D is uncertain. The germline CDR1 and CDR2 sequences are SGDLS and YYNGEE. CDR3 length equals 13 residues. V lost 1 base and J lost 4, with 8 bases in between. The CDR3 DNA reads as TGTGCCAGCAGCGTAAATTGGGGAGAGACCCAGTACTTC. Amino acids: CASSVNWGETQYF.

The chain uses TRBV5-4 and TRBJ2-7, with D perhaps matching TRBD2 (6 bases). The CDR3 is made up of 16 amino acids. With 2 bases removed from V and 3 bases from J, the gap between germline ends came to 18 bases. Germline V gene data show CDR1 as SGHNT and CDR2 as YYREEE (reference sequence). CDR3 residues: CASSFSAGRMNYEQYF. The CDR3 coding sequence is TGTGCCAGCAGCTTCTCCGCGGGGCGAATGAACTACGAGCAGTACTTC.

The chain employs TRBV7-2 and TRBJ1-6; D is unresolved. The V gene's germline CDR1 is SGHTA and CDR2 FQGNSA. Trimming shortened V by 3 bases and J by 0 bases, and 3 bases separated the two germline ends. The CDR3 is made up of 14 amino acids. The CDR3 sequence: CASSFTSYNSPLHF. The CDR3 DNA sequence: TGTGCCAGCAGCTTCACCTCCTATAATTCACCCCTCCACTTT.

The chain has TRBV6-5 and TRBJ1-6; TRBD1 is a possible D gene (6 bases). Trimming stripped 7 bases from V and 8 bases from J, with 18 bases between. Germline-derived CDR1 and CDR2 are MNHEY and SVGAGI. The CDR3 consists of 15 residues. The CDR3 sequence is CASTRSGANYSPLHF. As DNA, the CDR3 is TGTGCCAGCACCCGATCGGGGGCGAACTATTCACCCCTCCACTTT.

The genes are TRBV19 and TRBJ1-1; a possible D gene is TRBD1 (5 bases). Trimming left V 6 bases short and J 1 base short, with 9 bases between. CDR3 length equals 13 residues. Germline V lookup: CDR1 LNHDA, CDR2 SQIVND (reference sequence). CDR3 nucleotides: TGTGCCAGTAGGGTGGGGCAGAACACTGAAGCTTTCTTT. Its translation: CASRVGQNTEAFF.

V and J are TRBV19 and TRBJ2-5; 8 nucleotides align to TRBD1. The V and J ends lost 6 bases and 1 base, in that order; junction bases with no gene match: 7. Per germline, CDR1 LNHDA and CDR2 SQIVND (reference sequence). CDR3 length: 15 residues. The CDR3 loop reads CASSVGQGGQETQYF. The CDR3 DNA sequence: TGTGCCAGTAGCGTCGGACAGGGAGGCCAAGAGACCCAGTACTTC.

V is TRBV2 and J is TRBJ1-2, with D unclear. In germline, CDR1 is SNHLY, CDR2 FYNNEI. This CDR3 comprises 11 residues. Trimming cost V 7 bases and J 7 bases, with 10 bases left between them. The CDR3: CASTQIRGYTF. CDR3 nucleotide sequence: TGTGCCAGCACCCAGATTCGTGGCTACACCTTC.

This rearrangement joins TRBV6-4 to TRBJ1-1, with 9 bases that match TRBD1. Looked up from germline, CDR1 is MRHNA and CDR2 is SNTAGT. With V trimmed by 4 bases and J by 4 bases, 13 bases remained unmatched. There are 17 residues in the CDR3. The CDR3 bases are TGTGCCAGCAGTGGACAGGGGGGAGTGAAAGGAGCCACTGAAGCTTTCTTT. Protein: CASSGQGGVKGATEAFF.

The J gene is TRBJ1-2, the V gene TRBV6-5, with 8 bases fitting TRBD1. The germline V gene encodes CDR1 MNHEY and CDR2 SVGAGI. J lost 6 bases, V lost 11 bases, and 11 bases had no gene match. The CDR3 has 13 amino acids. The CDR3 DNA reads TGTGCCGCAGCAGGGGGCTGGGATCATGGCTACACCTTC. Protein product: CAAAGGWDHGYTF.

The chain combines TRBV27 with TRBJ2-1; D might be TRBD1 or TRBD2, each matching 5 bases. With 0 bases removed from V and 0 bases from J, the gap between germline ends came to 9 bases. CDR1 is MNHEY, CDR2 SMNVEV, per germline (reference sequence). CDR3 length equals 16 residues. The CDR3 DNA reads as TGTGCCAGCAGTTTATCCGCAGGGAGCTCCTACAATGAGCAGTTCTTC. This encodes CASSLSAGSSYNEQFF.

The chain is built from TRBV6-4 and TRBJ2-1; 11 nucleotides agree with TRBD1. This CDR3 has 15 residues. Germline V gives CDR1 MRHNA, CDR2 SNTAGT. V lost 5 bases to trimming and J lost 3 bases; unmatched junction nucleotides: 3. The CDR3 loop reads CASSPGTGGYNEQFF. The DNA for the CDR3 is TGTGCCAGCAGTCCCGGGACAGGGGGCTACAATGAGCAGTTCTTC.

The gene calls are TRBV9 and TRBJ2-1, with no clear D. Trimming pared 0 bases from V and 6 bases from J, leaving 13 bases between. Germline lookup yields CDR1 SGDLS and CDR2 YYNGEE. This CDR3 is 15 amino acids long. CDR3 sequence (DNA): TGTGCCAGCAGCGTAGGCTTGCTAGACGGCAATGAGCAGTTCTTC. As protein: CASSVGLLDGNEQFF.

The chain employs TRBV18 and TRBJ2-1; a weak D match, TRBD1 (5 bases). The CDR3 is 13 residues long. Germline-derived CDR1 and CDR2 are KGHSH and LQKENI. The germline V and J ends were trimmed by 2 bases and 14 bases, with 16 bases remaining between them. The CDR3 DNA follows: TGTGCCAGCTCACCAGTCGGTGGGGAACAGGAGTTCTTC. This translates into CASSPVGGEQEFF.

The chain links TRBV5-6 to TRBJ1-5; D not resolved. V lost 5 bases and J lost 0, with 9 bases in between. The CDR3 sequence is 14 residues long. Germline-derived CDR1 and CDR2 are SGHDT and YYEEEE. CDR3 protein: CASSRGYSNQPQHF. CDR3 nucleotide sequence: TGTGCCAGCAGTCGGGGTTATAGCAATCAGCCCCAGCATTTT.

This chain uses TRBV7-2 with TRBJ1-1; 7 bases are shared with TRBD1. The CDR3 is 15 residues long. CDR1 is SGHTA, CDR2 FQGNSA, per germline. V was clipped by 5 bases and J by 0 bases; unmatched bases: 6. CDR3 protein: CASSLDRALNTEAFF. As DNA, the CDR3 is TGTGCCAGCAGCCTAGACAGGGCCCTGAACACTGAAGCTTTCTTT.

The rearrangement uses TRBV6-2 or TRBV6-3 and TRBJ2-7; 13 nucleotides align to TRBD2. V shed 2 bases and J 3 bases; nucleotides not matched to a gene: 13. CDR1 is MNHEY, CDR2 SVGEGT, per germline. CDR3 length: 19 amino acids. CDR3 sequence (DNA): TGTGCCAGCAGTTACGCTACCGGACTAGCGGGGGCAAGGGGCTACGAGCAGTACTTC. Translating gives CASSYATGLAGARGYEQYF.

The count of this clone is one. The rearrangement links TRBV3-1 (or the pseudogene TRBV3-2) to TRBJ2-1; 9 bases are a match to TRBD2. The V and J ends lost 6 bases and 7 bases, in that order; junction bases with no gene match: 13. Germline V lookup: CDR1 LGHDT, CDR2 YNNKEL (reference sequence). This CDR3 contains 16 residues. The CDR3 loop reads CASSLWLAGNPNEQFF. CDR3 DNA: TGTGCCAGCAGTCTCTGGCTAGCGGGAAATCCGAATGAGCAGTTCTTC.

The rearrangement joins TRBV28 to TRBJ2-7; D may match TRBD1 or TRBD2 (5 bases each). This CDR3 spans 15 amino acids. Germline V gives CDR1 MDHEN, CDR2 SYDVKM. V was shortened by 7 bases and J by 4 bases, with 20 bases between the two germline ends. The CDR3 DNA sequence: TGTGCCAGCACCTTTGGGGGAAATCCTGTTTACGAGCAGTACTTC. As protein: CASTFGGNPVYEQYF.

The chain combines TRBV7-2 with TRBJ1-4, with TRBD1 as a possible D gene (5 bases). Between the trimmed V and J ends, which lost 5 bases and 10 bases, there was a span of 11 bases. CDR1 and CDR2 from the germline V gene are SGHTA and FQGNSA. The CDR3 runs to 12 residues. The CDR3: CASSPVGGKLFF. The CDR3 DNA sequence: TGTGCCAGCAGCCCCGTGGGGGGAAAACTGTTTTTT.

This chain uses TRBV2 with TRBJ1-2; D might be TRBD1 (6 bases). This CDR3 has 15 amino acids. With 7 bases removed from V and 6 bases from J, the gap between germline ends came to 21 bases. Germline-derived CDR1 and CDR2 are SNHLY and FYNNEI. CDR3 protein: CASTPWGAGLHGYTF. CDR3 nucleotide sequence: TGTGCCAGCACTCCCTGGGGGGCAGGGTTGCATGGCTACACCTTC.

The rearrangement joins TRBV6-5 to TRBJ1-1; 7 nucleotides match TRBD1. CDR3 length equals 13 residues. Germline CDR1 MNHEY, CDR2 SVGAGI. V shed 5 bases and J 3 bases; nucleotides not matched to a gene: 3. The CDR3 DNA follows: TGTGCCAGCAGTCCTACAGGGGACACTGAAGCTTTCTTT. Protein sequence: CASSPTGDTEAFF.